Sequencing of this T cell receptor beta chain was carried out in a study of human thymus T cells. Only four of the eight donors provided a 0.5-1 mL blood sample. Genomic DNA was extracted from every available blood leukocyte. Measured with immunoSEQ multiplex PCR; TCRdb has only the in-frame clones, and not every one. Of approximately 46,000 clones in the sample, over 90% were seen once. With 6 bases clipped from V and 6 bases from J, the junction kept 8 bases outside the gene matches. Germline CDR1 and CDR2: SGDLS and YYNGEE. The CDR3 sequence is 14 residues long. The source is a girl younger than two with a congenital heart defect but otherwise immunologically healthy. What was sequenced was blood. V gene TRBV9 combines with J gene TRBJ2-2; 7 nucleotides agree with TRBD2. CDR3 in amino acids: CASNTGGLSGELFF. DNA of the CDR3: TGTGCCAGCAACACGGGGGGTCTTTCCGGGGAGCTGTTTTTT.